This record looks at one TCR beta chain sequence and its context. The germline V and J ends were trimmed by 5 bases and 4 bases, with 15 bases remaining between them. The length of the CDR3 is 14 residues. CDR1 and CDR2 from the germline V gene are MNHNS and SASEGT. Profiling relied on immunoSEQ multiplex PCR, and the TCRdb table lists in-frame clones only, not all of them. Of approximately 310,000 clones listed, 80% to 90% are singletons. This specimen belongs to a study of blood T cell repertoires in COVID-19. The sample comprised peripheral blood. This sequence joins TRBV6-1 and TRBJ2-7, with a weak D call TRBD1 (6 bases). The receptor's source is a woman aged 45-59 years who had recovered from COVID-19. CDR3 sequence reads: CASSFGQITYEQYF. CDR3 sequence (DNA): TGTGCCAGCAGTTTCGGACAGATTACTTACGAGCAGTACTTC.